The subject of this entry is one T cell receptor beta chain. This sample is drawn from a study of shared clonotypes between healthy human individuals. CDR3 length: 18 amino acids. Trimming cost V 4 bases and J 2 bases; bases outside gene matches: 14. Germline lookup yields CDR1 GTSNPN and CDR2 SVGIG (reference sequence). Naive-designated CD8 cells lacked CD45RO, were positively enriched for CCR7, and omitted terminally differentiated effector memory CD45RA+ cells. Sequenced by immunoSEQ multiplex PCR; TCRdb stores in-frame clones only, minus some. The sample includes 560,000 or so clones, 95% to 96% of them seen just once.

The V call is TRBV30, the J call TRBJ2-3; 11 positions agree with TRBD2. This TCR was recovered from a woman in her thirties in good health. What was sequenced was naive CD8+ T cells sorted from blood. CDR3 sequence: CAWMRETGTSGFTDTQYF. The CDR3 nucleotides read TGTGCCTGGATGAGGGAAACCGGGACTAGCGGATTCACAGATACGCAGTATTTT.